This T cell receptor (beta chain) originates from a study of blood T cell repertoires in COVID-19. Study summary: Sources were T cells, B-cell-depleted T cells, or PBMCs; the material itself was cDNA or gDNA.

Assay used: immunoSEQ multiplex PCR; TCRdb lists only in-frame clones, some missing. The data contain 250,000 to 350,000 clones, 70% to 85% of them singletons. The CDR3 runs to 15 residues. V lost 0 bases and J 0 bases, leaving 9 bases between the germline ends. Germline V gene data show CDR1 as SGHRS and CDR2 as YFSETQ. Sequences were obtained from peripheral blood. The rearrangement uses TRBV5-1 and TRBJ1-2; D is unclear. This clonotype was obtained from a human donor with COVID-19, enrolled during active disease. The donor label of this sample is uncertain. The DNA of the CDR3 is TGCGCCAGCAGCTTGGGTACAGTTCCTAACTATGGCTACACCTTC. It encodes CASSLGTVPNYGYTF.